This TCR beta chain was sequenced in a study of shared clonotypes between healthy human individuals. Regarding this clone: As yet, its antigen is unknown.

Study results and limitations: Naive subsets, compared against memory subsets, generally had larger estimated richness values. Generation probabilities were higher for clonotypes shared across all four sorted-subset donors than for unshared ones.

Deep was the level at which the assay was run. Genomic DNA of each subset was evenly split across several immunoSEQ plates. Some clones are missing from TCRdb's copy, which holds only in-frame ones; the method was immunoSEQ multiplex PCR. This table has 2 million to 2.5 million clones, 80% to 95% appearing once. Germline CDR1 is MNHEY and CDR2 is SVGAGI. There are 12 residues in the CDR3. Trimming shortened V by 2 bases and J by 7 bases, and 6 bases separated the two germline ends. The chain employs TRBV6-5 and TRBJ1-5; no reliable D call. The receptor was isolated from a man aged 18-30 years in good health. Some clones in this sample may be carry-over from other donors' samples. Sequencing used naive CD4+ T cells from PBMCs. Documented subset: CD45RA+ positively selected. DNA of the CDR3: TGTGCCAGCAGTTACCAAGGCCAGCCCCAGCATTTT. Amino acids: CASSYQGQPQHF.